These T cell receptor beta chains were read from a single sample in a study of response to subunit inactivated influenza vaccine. MiXCR, applied by TCRdb to the RT-PCR reads, yields one record per CDR3 protein. The table lists 500,000 to 600,000 distinct CDR3 sequences, about an eighth of them singletons. This specimen consisted of PBMCs from blood, obtained on the day of vaccination. These receptor sequences come from a man aged 45-60 years who received an inactivated influenza vaccine. CDR3s leave out the opening cysteine and the closing phenylalanine or tryptophan. Rows give clone size only sometimes, using once, few, many, or a class for an expanded clone.

V gene	J gene	clone size	CDR3 protein
TRBV5-1	TRBJ2-1	many	ASKGGYSYNEQF
TRBV9	TRBJ2-7	NA	ATLRGGELVSEQY
TRBV4-2	TRBJ2-1	NA	ASSPGTEFGEQF
TRBV4-1	TRBJ2-7	few	ASNQRQGSSYEQY
TRBV6-1	TRBJ2-3	NA	ATKAGVLADTQY
TRBV6-2/TRBV6-3	TRBJ2-7	NA	ASSYVGPYEQY
TRBV4-1	TRBJ2-1	NA	ASSPYRVAWYNEQF
TRBV7-2	TRBJ2-7	few	ASSLGGTSGFSYEQY
TRBV28	TRBJ1-2	NA	ASSSGGPTYGYT
TRBV29-1	TRBJ2-7	many	SVERGSGTGAYEQY
TRBV11-2	TRBJ1-1	many	ASSLLLKAPNTEAF
TRBV3-1	TRBJ2-1	NA	ASSQGVAGSGSEF
TRBV28	TRBJ1-5	many	ASRKAGGRNQPQH
TRBV7-9	TRBJ1-1	NA	ASSSAVLLEAF
TRBV15	TRBJ2-3	few	ATSRIRTDTQY
TRBV15	TRBJ2-5	NA	ATSRDGGSQETQY
TRBV6-5	TRBJ2-5	NA	ASSYSRGWGETQY
TRBV6-2/TRBV6-3	TRBJ2-7	NA	ASSGASGRNSYEQY
TRBV6-6	TRBJ1-1	NA	ASSYVEAF
TRBV7-9	TRBJ2-7	few	ASSLGAGKQY